This is a list of T cell receptor beta chains from one sample in a study of blood T cell repertoires in COVID-19. Libraries were prepared by immunoSEQ multiplex PCR; TCRdb keeps only in-frame clonotypes and omits some of them. Here the sample spans over 300,000 clones, approximately 88% being singletons. The sequenced sample consisted of peripheral blood. These receptors were taken from a man between 35 and 55 years old with acute or convalescent COVID-19. Both conserved end residues are part of each CDR3. Each record gives: V gene, clone size, D gene, J gene, CDR3 DNA, CDR3 protein. The D gene is left open where the match is weak. Clone size appears in some rows only: once, few, many, or a class for an expanded clone.

V gene: TRBV27
clone size: once
D gene: .
J gene: TRBJ2-3
CDR3 DNA: TGTGCCAGCAGTGCCCGGGGACAGGGGTTGCGGGGGGGCCTTCGAGATACGCAGTATTTT
CDR3 protein: CASSARGQGLRGGLRDTQYF

V gene: TRBV27
clone size: .
D gene: .
J gene: TRBJ1-1
CDR3 DNA: TGTGCCAGCAGTTTGAACGGGAGGGGCGATCCTGAAGCTTTCTTT
CDR3 protein: CASSLNGRGDPEAFF

V gene: TRBV27
clone size: .
D gene: .
J gene: TRBJ1-3
CDR3 DNA: TGTGCCAGCAGTTTTCGGGGTTCTGGAAACACCATATATTTT
CDR3 protein: CASSFRGSGNTIYF

V gene: TRBV12-3/TRBV12-4
clone size: .
D gene: .
J gene: TRBJ2-4
CDR3 DNA: TGTGCCAGCAGTTTTGGTGGCAGAAACATTCAGTACTTC
CDR3 protein: CASSFGGRNIQYF

V gene: TRBV7-2
clone size: .
D gene: .
J gene: TRBJ2-5
CDR3 DNA: TGTGCCAGCAGCCTTTGGGGGCCGGAGACCCAGTACTTC
CDR3 protein: CASSLWGPETQYF

V gene: TRBV19
clone size: .
D gene: .
J gene: TRBJ1-1
CDR3 DNA: TGTGCCAGTAGTCCTCGTTCTCTTGAAGCTTTCTTT
CDR3 protein: CASSPRSLEAFF

V gene: TRBV6-1
clone size: few
D gene: .
J gene: TRBJ1-1
CDR3 DNA: TGTGCCAGCAGTGAAGAGGAGGGAGCAGGCACTGAAGCTTTCTTT
CDR3 protein: CASSEEEGAGTEAFF

V gene: TRBV25-1
clone size: .
D gene: .
J gene: TRBJ2-2
CDR3 DNA: TGTGCCAGCAGTGAATTTAGGGGTCAGCCCCACGGGGAGCTGTTTTTT
CDR3 protein: CASSEFRGQPHGELFF

V gene: TRBV5-5
clone size: .
D gene: .
J gene: TRBJ2-3
CDR3 DNA: TGTGCCAGCAGCCGTACAGGGAGCACGCAGTATTTT
CDR3 protein: CASSRTGSTQYF

V gene: TRBV14
clone size: .
D gene: TRBD1
J gene: TRBJ1-6
CDR3 DNA: TGTGCCAGCAGCCAGGCGGGACAGGGGACTCTATCACCCCTCCACTTT
CDR3 protein: CASSQAGQGTLSPLHF

V gene: TRBV7-3
clone size: .
D gene: TRBD1
J gene: TRBJ2-3
CDR3 DNA: TGTGCCAGCAGTCTCGACAGGGTTAGCACAGATACGCAGTATTTT
CDR3 protein: CASSLDRVSTDTQYF

V gene: TRBV5-1
clone size: .
D gene: .
J gene: TRBJ1-6
CDR3 DNA: TGCGCCAGCAGCCTCGACACGACTAATTCACCCCTCCACTTT
CDR3 protein: CASSLDTTNSPLHF